This paragraph covers one TCR beta chain sequence. Authors' data handling: Using reference gene primer amplification, nucleated cell counts were estimated. The data were produced by immunoSEQ multiplex PCR, yet TCRdb's version contains in-frame clones alone and is incomplete. The V and J calls and clone size are taken from that table; D and trimming were inferred from the DNA. Among about 49,000 clones, about 83% were seen once, and the ten largest hold around 1.4%. This record comes from a study of blood T cell repertoires in COVID-19. On the study more broadly: From the United States, Italy and Spain came samples of acute and convalescent COVID-19. The cDNA or gDNA used as material had been derived from T cells, B-cell-depleted T cells, or PBMCs.

This CDR3 is built from 14 residues. Trimming took 0 bases from V and 4 from J, leaving 10 bases between them. Germline lookup yields CDR1 LGHDT and CDR2 YNNKEL (reference sequence). This sequence joins TRBV3-1 (or the pseudogene TRBV3-2) and TRBJ2-7; D possibly corresponds to TRBD1 (6 bases). Sequencing input: peripheral blood. The receptor's source is a middle-aged man with acute or convalescent COVID-19. The CDR3 sequence is CASSQDLQGYEQYF. CDR3 nucleotides: TGTGCCAGCAGCCAAGACCTACAGGGTTACGAGCAGTACTTC.